The T cell receptor beta chain described here comes from a study of shared clonotypes between healthy human individuals (dated by TCRdb to the early 2020s). Regarding the study in general: Two women and a few men aged 18 to 49 years were included in the cohort. Between about 0.8 and 9 billion PBMCs per donor were obtained by leukapheresis. Libraries were prepared and TCR repertoires were sequenced by different laboratories using diverse techniques, in order to increase sequencing depth and limit assay-specific biases. Per donor, three plates each were used for CD4 naive and CD4 memory, two for CD8 naive, and one for CD8 memory. To estimate repertoire size and how much clonotypes are shared between individuals, the study performed deep sequencing of blood TCR repertoires from a few healthy adults. Results the study describes overall, beyond this receptor: Naive subsets generally had larger estimated clonotype richness than memory subsets did. Because the study included a small number of donors, the genetic and exposure-history diversity represented was limited. Even with the large sequencing depth, rarefaction of the sorted-subset datasets indicated that sequencing was incomplete. Only blood was sampled, and tissue TCR repertoires likely differ from those in blood. Higher generation probabilities were observed for clonotypes shared by all four sorted-subset donors than for non-shared clonotypes. When a handful of donors were compared, the shared fraction of clonotypes was 5% to 6.5% for naive CD4, over 3% for naive CD8, more than 2% for memory CD4, and around 0.37% for memory CD8. Based on pairwise subsampling, the degree of clonotype sharing among donors was expected to be affected by sequencing depth.

The donors were healthy, HIV-negative adults with no recently reported acute infections or vaccinations. Every donor was a Caucasian adult living in Nashville, Tennessee, USA. CD4+ T cells were enriched by magnetic negative selection, after which naive cells were positively selected on CD45RA and the negative fraction was taken as the memory subset. Blood was collected by leukapheresis, and PBMCs were isolated by Ficoll-Histopaque density gradient centrifugation and then cryopreserved in liquid nitrogen vapor phase. Analytical flow cytometry was used to check the purity and quantity of each magnetically sorted T cell population. Genomic DNA was isolated from each sorted fraction and quantified by UV absorbance on a Nanodrop 2000c. From the cysteine up to the phenylalanine, the CDR3 has a length of 11 residues. Only the CDR3 part of the read is kept: 33 bases, read in frame from the first base. CDR1 and CDR2 are read off the germline V gene as MDHEN and SYDVKM. Trimming at the junction amounts to 8 bases on V and 3 bases on J, and the germline ends lie 8 bases apart.

Using the deep immunoSEQ assay, TCR CDR3 regions were amplified from genomic DNA by multiplex PCR. Extracted genomic DNA from each cell subset was spread evenly across all wells of several immunoSEQ 96-well plates, with each plate serving as a replicate. For sorted subsets, each replicate PCR was loaded with roughly 190 ng genomic DNA, equivalent to 30,000 to 35,000 T cell genomes. The purified libraries were quantified using a Qubit 3.0 fluorometer, sized with a Bioanalyzer 2100, and then quantified again using the KAPA Library Quantification kit. A separate single-read 150-cycle Illumina NextSeq 550 flow cell was used to sequence each immunoSEQ 96-well plate. The published analysis was carried out like this. The immunoSEQ output contained only junctional sequences without quality scores, so filtering could not match that applied to full-length reads. To assign V/J genes and CDR3, sequences were annotated against IMGT germline references using PyIR, a Python wrapper for IgBLAST v1.9. Reads were filtered out if the reads had weak V/J assignments (E-value above 1e-6), no CDR3, stop codons, out-of-frame junctions, or ambiguous translated residues. V3J clonotypes were defined by identical inferred V gene, J gene, and CDR3 amino acid sequence. Percentage overlap between repertoires was calculated by dividing the number of shared unique clonotypes by the size of the smaller repertoire. Three approaches were used to assess repertoire richness: RTK rarefaction, the Chao1 estimator, and Recon v2.1 estimates of unobserved clonotypes. Generation probabilities for all TCRbeta clonotypes obtained by the gDNA method from a few donors were computed using OLGA. TCRdb took over this immuneACCESS table, retaining in-frame rearrangements with V and J assigned. Such tables are incomplete; in checked studies, under half of the missing clones stem from an unresolved V gene, and the remainder is unexplained. That table gives V, J and clone size, and the DNA gave D and trimming. The sample data list 1 million to 1.2 million clones, and around three quarters of these were observed just once. The top ten constitute 0.7% to 0.95% of the sample.

As regards this clone: Which antigen it targets is not known. One base away there is no much larger clone; base qualities are not given.

This sequence was found in a man aged 18-30 years in good health. Some clones in this sample may be carry-over from other donors' samples. The chain uses TRBV28 and TRBJ2-7; TRBD2 is perhaps the D gene, given 6 matching bases. Sequencing used memory CD4+ T cells from PBMCs. Sample cell subset or site, as interpreted from the label and publication: CD45RA-negative fraction. The sequenced DNA is TGTGCCAGCCGGACTAACTACGAGCAGTACTTC. This sequence encodes CASRTNYEQYF.